The 16 T cell receptor beta chains reported below all come from one sample, sequenced in a study of graft-versus-host responses after intestinal transplantation. Only in-frame clones appear in the TCRdb table, and some are missing; sequencing was by immunoSEQ multiplex PCR. Among around 100,000 clones, 85% to 95% were seen once, and the ten largest hold 1% to 1.5%. Which antigens these TCRs recognize remains unknown. The sample in question was unstimulated CD8+ T cells sorted from spleen or lymph node cells, obtained before transplant. These receptors were collected from a human donor who was the organ donor for an intestinal transplant.

The V call is TRBV13, the J call TRBJ2-1; 10 bases agree with TRBD1. This CDR3 region has 13 residues. The V gene end was trimmed by 8 bases and the J gene end by 8 bases; junction bases not matched to a gene: 6. In germline, CDR1 is PRHDT, CDR2 FYEKMQ (reference sequence). The CDR3: CASEDRGVDEQFF. The DNA of the CDR3 is TGTGCCAGCGAGGACAGGGGGGTTGATGAGCAGTTCTTC.

This clone occurred once. This sequence joins TRBV19 and TRBJ2-3; D remains unclear. CDR1 LNHDA and CDR2 SQIVND come from the germline V gene (reference sequence). The CDR3 is 14 residues long. V was pared by 5 bases and J by 2 bases, with 11 bases between. The CDR3 spells CASSSSGPTDTQYF. CDR3 bases: TGTGCCAGTAGTTCGTCCGGGCCCACAGATACGCAGTATTTT.

The chain employs TRBV2 and TRBJ2-1; D perhaps matches TRBD1 (5 bases). Germline V lookup: CDR1 SNHLY, CDR2 FYNNEI. CDR3 size: 15 residues. V lost 2 bases and J 4 bases, leaving 12 bases between the germline ends. The CDR3 sequence is CASSEPRETYNEQFF. In nucleotides, the CDR3 is TGTGCCAGCAGTGAACCCAGGGAAACTTACAATGAGCAGTTCTTC.

The chain combines TRBV6-5 with TRBJ2-7, with no clear D. Germline CDR1 and CDR2: MNHEY and SVGAGI. V lost 5 bases, J lost 7 bases, and 18 bases lay in between. The CDR3 extends over 14 amino acids. The CDR3 nucleotides read TGTGCCAGCAGTCCAGAGGCCCCCGTTCTAGAGCAGTACTTC. Amino acid sequence: CASSPEAPVLEQYF.

The genes are TRBV13 and TRBJ1-2; D ambiguous. The ends were cut back, 2 bases at V and 6 bases at J, with 13 bases in the middle. From germline, CDR1 is PRHDT and CDR2 FYEKMQ (reference sequence). This CDR3 is 14 amino acids long. The CDR3 sequence is CASSLQGFADGYTF. CDR3 in DNA: TGTGCCAGCAGCTTACAAGGGTTCGCGGATGGCTACACCTTC.

This chain connects TRBV5-8 to TRBJ2-2; TRBD2 aligns across 7 bases. V lost 0 bases to trimming and J lost 4 bases; unmatched junction nucleotides: 0. This CDR3 has 14 residues. Germline assignment: CDR1 SGHTS and CDR2 YDEGEE. The CDR3 region is CASSLASGTGELFF. The CDR3 DNA is TGTGCCAGCAGCTTGGCTAGCGGCACCGGGGAGCTGTTTTTT.

The V and J genes are TRBV11-2 and TRBJ2-3, with 7 bases lining up with TRBD1. Per the germline V gene, CDR1 is SGHAT and CDR2 is FQNNGV. The CDR3 consists of 15 residues. J gave up 4 bases and V 6 bases, and 10 bases lay outside the gene matches. The CDR3 loop is CASSSIGGLADTQYF. The CDR3 nucleotides read TGTGCCAGCAGTTCTATAGGGGGCCTAGCAGATACGCAGTATTTT.

This clone was recorded only once. V usage is TRBV19 and J usage is TRBJ2-5; D may be TRBD2 (6 bases). Per germline, CDR1 LNHDA and CDR2 SQIVND (reference sequence). V lost 3 bases, J lost 7 bases, and 12 bases lay in between. There are 13 residues in the CDR3. CDR3 nucleotide sequence: TGTGCCAGTAGTATCGACATCGGGGGGACCCAGTACTTC. Translating gives CASSIDIGGTQYF.

The V call is TRBV27, the J call TRBJ2-7; unclear D gene. V was cut by 2 bases and J by 3 bases, with 11 bases left in between. This CDR3 comprises 14 residues. Germline loops: CDR1 MNHEY, CDR2 SMNVEV (reference sequence). The CDR3 region has the DNA TGTGCCAGCAGTTTAATAGCCGGTAGCTACGAGCAGTACTTC. As protein: CASSLIAGSYEQYF.

This clone was recorded only once. V is TRBV5-3 and J is TRBJ2-7, with 9 nucleotides matching TRBD1. TRBV5-3 is annotated as an ORF whose role is uncertain. The CDR3 is 16 amino acids. V trimming: 2 bases; J trimming: 2 bases; junction bases outside the gene matches: 8. The CDR3 nucleotides read TGTGCCAGAAGCTTTCAAGGGACAGGGATGCCCTACGAGCAGTACTTC. Its protein is CARSFQGTGMPYEQYF.

CDR3 sequence (DNA): TGCGCCAGCAGCCACAGGGTTAAGGGCACTGAAGCTTTCTTT. Its translation is CASSHRVKGTEAFF. This sequence joins TRBV4-3 and TRBJ1-1; tentative D call: TRBD1 (5 bases). CDR3 length: 14 residues. Germline CDR1 and CDR2: LGHNA and YSLEER. The germline V and J ends were trimmed by 3 bases and 4 bases, with 12 bases remaining between them.

This chain links TRBV6-5 with TRBJ2-3, with D perhaps matching TRBD2 (6 bases). V dropped 3 bases and J dropped 0 bases, with 7 bases sitting between them. Per germline, CDR1 MNHEY and CDR2 SVGAGI. This CDR3 comprises 14 residues. In nucleotides, the CDR3 is TGTGCCAGCAGTTATGGGGGGAGCACAGATACGCAGTATTTT. Translation: CASSYGGSTDTQYF.

The genes are TRBV7-9 and TRBJ1-3, with a weak D call TRBD1 (5 bases). The germline V gene encodes CDR1 SEHNR and CDR2 FQNEAQ (reference sequence). The CDR3 sequence is 19 residues long. Trimming took off 4 bases at V and 3 bases at J, with 25 bases between the two ends. The CDR3 spells CASSSTLWQGPVGGNTIYF. The CDR3 DNA reads TGTGCCAGCAGCTCTACCCTTTGGCAGGGCCCCGTTGGTGGAAACACCATATATTTT. Full variable domain (missing parts from reference TRBV7-9 and TRBJ1-3): DTGVSQNPRHKITKRGQNVTFRCDPISEHNRLYWYRQTLGQGPEFLTYFQNEAQLEKSRLLSDRFSAERPKGSFSTLEIQRTEQGDSAMYLCASSSTLWQGPVGGNTIYFGEGSWLTVV.

The V call is TRBV5-8, the J call TRBJ1-1; D gene ambiguous. The CDR3 totals 12 residues. Trimming shortened V by 1 base and J by 2 bases, and 3 bases separated the two germline ends. Germline CDR1 reads SGHTS; CDR2 reads YDEGEE. This CDR3 is CASSLINTEAFF. CDR3 nucleotides: TGTGCCAGCAGCTTGATCAACACTGAAGCTTTCTTT.

This clone was seen only once. V and J are TRBV21-1 and TRBJ2-7; TRBD2 is the table's D call, not checked against the DNA. TRBV21-1 is termed a pseudogene. CDR3 size: 15 residues. For the CDR3, the DNA is TGTGCCAGCAGCAAAGGAGCCCGGGGATTCTACGAGCAGTACTTC. It is translated as CASSKGARGFYEQYF.

This chain joins TRBV4-1 and TRBJ2-2; D assignment may be TRBD1 or TRBD2 (5 bases each). The germline gives CDR1 MGHRA, CDR2 YSYEKL. The CDR3 contains 16 residues. Deletions cut 4 bases from V and 2 bases from J, with 14 bases between. In DNA, the CDR3 is TGCGCCAGCAGCCCATCCCCAGGGACCAACACCGGGGAGCTGTTTTTT. It yields the protein CASSPSPGTNTGELFF.